This passage covers 27 T cell receptor beta chains from one sample sequenced in a study of cytomegalovirus exposure and HLA in healthy donors. The study ran its PCR with 60 Vbeta and 13 Jbeta primers. The assay was immunoSEQ multiplex PCR, and TCRdb's table has in-frame clones only and misses some. This sample has 140,000 to 150,000 clones, with about three quarters found just once. Sequenced: PBMCs. These receptor sequences come from a man aged 40-49 years in good health and CMV-seropositive.

The chain carries TRBV7-9 and TRBJ1-1; a possible D gene is TRBD1 (6 bases). CDR3 length equals 15 residues. The germline V gene encodes CDR1 SEHNR and CDR2 FQNEAQ (reference sequence). V was trimmed by 1 base and J by 0 bases, leaving 9 bases between them. The CDR3, as DNA: TGTGCCAGCAGCTTAGGCCAGGGGTTGAACACTGAAGCTTTCTTT. Residues: CASSLGQGLNTEAFF.

This sequence joins TRBV7-9 and TRBJ2-7, with 7 bases aligning to TRBD1. The CDR3 consists of 14 residues. CDR1 is SEHNR and CDR2 is FQNEAQ in the germline V gene (reference sequence). Unmatched junction bases numbered 9, after V lost 5 bases and J lost 5 bases. CDR3 in DNA: TGTGCCAGCAGCCCTCCGACAGGGATGGACGAGCAGTACTTC. Encoded protein: CASSPPTGMDEQYF. Complete variable domain (other parts from reference TRBV7-9 and TRBJ2-7): DTGVSQNPRHKITKRGQNVTFRCDPISEHNRLYWYRQTLGQGPEFLTYFQNEAQLEKSRLLSDRFSAERPKGSFSTLEIQRTEQGDSAMYLCASSPPTGMDEQYFGPGTRLTVT.

The CDR3 region has the DNA TGTGCCACCAGCAGGCCGGGGGGGTTGGGGGAAGAGACCCAGTACTTC. Its translation is CATSRPGGLGEETQYF. The chain recombines TRBV15 with TRBJ2-5, with TRBD2 identical over 8 bases. Per the germline V gene, CDR1 is LNHNV and CDR2 is YYDKDF (reference sequence). The CDR3 totals 16 residues. V was pared by 3 bases and J by 3 bases, with 9 bases of the junction left unmatched. Supplemented by reference TRBV15 and TRBJ2-5, the full variable domain reads DAMVIQNPRYQVTQFGKPVTLSCSQTLNHNVMYWYQQKSSQAPKLLFHYYDKDFNNEADTPDNFQSRRPNTSFCFLDIRSPGLGDTAMYLCATSRPGGLGEETQYFGPGTRLLVL.

The chain joins TRBV7-9 to TRBJ2-4; 7 nucleotides match TRBD1. The CDR3 sequence is 14 residues long. J lost 9 bases, V lost 5 bases, and 10 bases had no gene match. Germline V gives CDR1 SEHNR, CDR2 FQNEAQ (reference sequence). Written as DNA, the CDR3 is TGTGCCAGCAGCGACCGTGGGGACAGCGGCATTCAGTACTTC. It yields the protein CASSDRGDSGIQYF.

The J gene is TRBJ2-7, the V gene TRBV14; weak D call: TRBD2 (6 bases). Germline loops: CDR1 SGHDN, CDR2 FVKESK. The ends were cut back, 0 bases at V and 6 bases at J, with 21 bases in the middle. The CDR3 runs 17 residues. CDR3 nucleotide sequence: TGTGCCAGCAGCCAAGATAAAGTTCGGAGGGCCGGTGTCGAGCAGTACTTC. Translation gives CASSQDKVRRAGVEQYF.

The rearrangement joins TRBV9 to TRBJ2-1; 11 bases align to TRBD2. J lost 0 bases, V lost 4 bases, and 9 bases had no gene match. Looked up from germline, CDR1 is SGDLS and CDR2 is YYNGEE. This CDR3 has 18 residues. The CDR3 DNA is TGTGCCAGCAGCCCTACTAGCGGGAGTGGAATCTCCTACAATGAGCAGTTCTTC. It is translated as CASSPTSGSGISYNEQFF.

The CDR3 here is CASSFQPGGFSTDTQYF. CDR3 coding DNA: TGTGCCAGCAGCTTTCAGCCAGGGGGCTTTAGCACAGATACGCAGTATTTT. The chain is built from TRBV7-8 and TRBJ2-3, with 8 nucleotides matching TRBD1. Trimming took 3 bases from V and 0 from J; bases not matched to a gene: 8. The germline V gene has CDR1 SGHVS and CDR2 FQNEAQ. CDR3 length: 17 residues.

This sequence joins TRBV27 and TRBJ2-1; TRBD1 matches 7 bases. Germline CDR1 is MNHEY and CDR2 is SMNVEV (reference sequence). The V gene end was trimmed by 0 bases and the J gene end by 6 bases; junction bases not matched to a gene: 8. The CDR3 is 16 amino acids. The CDR3 bases are TGTGCCAGCAGTTTATCGCCCGGACAGGCCGGCAATGAGCAGTTCTTC. Encoded protein: CASSLSPGQAGNEQFF.

The chain is built from TRBV21-1 and TRBJ1-4. TRBV21-1 is described as a pseudogene. This CDR3 is 19 amino acids long. The CDR3 DNA reads as TGTGCCAGCAGCAAAGCGGCGAGGGCTACTCGACCCTCCGTTGAAAAACTGTTTTTT. Residues: CASSKAARATRPSVEKLFF.

This clone was counted a single time. The V and J genes are TRBV5-1 and TRBJ2-2; 12 bases match TRBD1. The CDR3 contains 16 residues. Per the germline V gene, CDR1 is SGHRS and CDR2 is YFSETQ. Trimming took 6 bases from V and 6 from J; bases not matched to a gene: 9. CDR3 in amino acids: CASKISGTGGSGELFF. CDR3 DNA sequence: TGCGCCAGCAAAATTTCCGGGACAGGGGGCTCCGGGGAGCTGTTTTTT.

The chain employs TRBV27 and TRBJ2-7; D unclear. Germline V gives CDR1 MNHEY, CDR2 SMNVEV (reference sequence). The V and J ends lost 8 bases and 1 base respectively, with 9 bases between them. CDR3 size: 12 residues. This CDR3 reads CASVPRSYEQYF. DNA of the CDR3: TGTGCCAGCGTCCCTAGGTCCTACGAGCAGTACTTC.

The chain has TRBV5-1 and TRBJ2-3; maybe TRBD2 (5 bases). Trimming took off 0 bases at V and 5 bases at J, with 10 bases between the two ends. Germline lookup yields CDR1 SGHRS and CDR2 YFSETQ. This CDR3 has 14 amino acids. CDR3 region: CASSLAASQDTQYF. CDR3 nucleotides: TGCGCCAGCAGCTTGGCAGCTAGCCAAGATACGCAGTATTTT.

This clone has only a few counts. DNA of the CDR3: TGTGCCAGTAAAGAGACTAGCGGGAGCTACAATGAGCAGTTCTTC. Translated: CASKETSGSYNEQFF. The chain links TRBV19 to TRBJ2-1; 12 bases align to TRBD2. The V gene's germline CDR1 is LNHDA and CDR2 SQIVND (reference sequence). The CDR3 length is 15 residues. V shed 7 bases, J shed 3 bases, and the junction held 4 bases outside the gene matches. The variable domain in full, with the rest retrieved from reference TRBV19 and TRBJ2-1, is DGGITQSPKYLFRKEGQNVTLSCEQNLNHDAMYWYRQDPGQGLRLIYYSQIVNDFQKGDIAEGYSVSREKKESFPLTVTSAQKNPTAFYLCASKETSGSYNEQFFGPGTRLTVL.

The J gene is TRBJ2-7, the V gene TRBV5-1, with D uncertain. CDR3 length: 13 amino acids. With 2 bases removed from V and 6 bases from J, the gap between germline ends came to 12 bases. Per germline, CDR1 SGHRS and CDR2 YFSETQ. CDR3 bases: TGCGCCAGCAGCTTCGTCAGTTTAAGCGAGCAGTACTTC. It is translated as CASSFVSLSEQYF.

The V call is TRBV28, the J call TRBJ1-1; 12 bases line up with TRBD1. This CDR3 has 17 residues. The V segment lost 7 bases and the J segment 11 bases; nucleotides outside the gene matches: 20. Germline V lookup: CDR1 MDHEN, CDR2 SYDVKM. The CDR3 spells CASTNPGTGGSLLRAFF. In nucleotides, the CDR3 is TGTGCCAGCACCAACCCCGGGACAGGGGGCAGTCTACTAAGGGCTTTCTTT.

This sequence joins TRBV12-5 and TRBJ1-1; maybe TRBD1 (5 bases). The CDR3 has 12 amino acids. Looked up from germline, CDR1 is LGHNT and CDR2 is FRNRAP. Trimming left V 1 base short and J 5 bases short, with 5 bases between. CDR3 region: CASGLGQTEAFF. The DNA for the CDR3 is TGTGCTAGTGGTTTGGGACAGACTGAAGCTTTCTTT.

The gene calls are TRBV28 and TRBJ1-2, with D perhaps matching TRBD1 (6 bases). There are 17 residues in the CDR3. Trimming left V 6 bases short and J 0 bases short, with 20 bases between. Germline V CDR1 and CDR2: MDHEN, SYDVKM. The CDR3 protein is CASRLHGGGEANYGYTF. As DNA, the CDR3 is TGTGCCAGCAGACTTCACGGAGGGGGGGAAGCTAACTATGGCTACACCTTC.

The V call is TRBV6-5, the J call TRBJ1-1, with no clear D. CDR3 length: 12 amino acids. CDR1 MNHEY and CDR2 SVGAGI come from the germline V gene. V dropped 6 bases and J dropped 1 base, with 6 bases sitting between them. Written as DNA, the CDR3 is TGTGCCAGCAGCGCAGGGAACACTGAAGCTTTCTTT. Protein: CASSAGNTEAFF.

This clone was observed a few times. The V gene is TRBV6-6, the J gene TRBJ1-2, with D tentatively TRBD1 (5 bases). V dropped 2 bases and J dropped 7 bases, with 11 bases sitting between them. The CDR3 contains 13 residues. Germline V gene sequence: CDR1 MNHNY, CDR2 SVGAGI (reference sequence). The CDR3 here is CASSYEAGPGYTF. In nucleotides, the CDR3 is TGTGCCAGCAGTTACGAGGCAGGGCCTGGCTACACCTTC.

The chain couples TRBV19 to TRBJ2-7, with 10 nucleotides matching TRBD1. CDR1 LNHDA and CDR2 SQIVND come from the germline V gene (reference sequence). This CDR3 contains 15 residues. V gave up 3 bases and J gave up 2 bases; unmatched junction bases: 4. As DNA, the CDR3 is TGTGCCAGTAGTATTTCGGGACAGGGGACCTACGAGCAGTACTTC. It yields the protein CASSISGQGTYEQYF.

The genes are TRBV4-1 and TRBJ2-1; 13 positions agree with TRBD2. The CDR3 has 17 residues. Trimming cost V 3 bases and J 3 bases; bases outside gene matches: 5. The germline CDR1 and CDR2 sequences are MGHRA and YSYEKL. The CDR3 loop reads CASSHGLAGVIYNEQFF. In DNA form, the CDR3 reads TGCGCCAGCAGCCATGGACTAGCGGGAGTTATCTACAATGAGCAGTTCTTC.

The DNA of the CDR3 is TGTGCCAGCAGCCAGGGGAGCGAATACGAGCAGTACTTC. It yields the protein CASSQGSEYEQYF. The rearrangement uses TRBV14 and TRBJ2-7; D may be TRBD2 (5 bases). CDR3 length equals 13 residues. V lost 3 bases, J lost 4 bases, and 10 bases lay in between. Germline CDR1 SGHDN, CDR2 FVKESK.

This clone was seen a few times. The V and J genes are TRBV6-5 and TRBJ2-2; D possibly corresponds to TRBD2 (5 bases). The CDR3 is 15 residues long. V was cut by 5 bases and J by 3 bases, with 13 bases left in between. CDR1 and CDR2 (germline): MNHEY, SVGAGI. The CDR3 DNA follows: TGTGCCAGCAGTCTCGAGGGAGTGTACACCGGGGAGCTGTTTTTT. It encodes CASSLEGVYTGELFF.

The chain has TRBV27 and TRBJ1-2, with D possibly TRBD1 on 6 matching bases. The CDR3 is 12 residues long. Germline V gene sequence: CDR1 MNHEY, CDR2 SMNVEV (reference sequence). Trimming pared 6 bases from V and 7 bases from J, leaving 12 bases between. The DNA for the CDR3 is TGTGCCAGCAGCGGACAGTTAGGTGGCTACACCTTC. Amino acid sequence: CASSGQLGGYTF.

The V call is TRBV7-8, the J call TRBJ2-3; 7 bases are shared with TRBD2. Losses at the gene ends were 5 bases for V and 2 bases for J; bases not matched to a gene: 13. This CDR3 comprises 17 residues. The germline CDR1 and CDR2 sequences are SGHVS and FQNEAQ. The CDR3 reads CASSTPPSGGNTDTQYF. The CDR3 nucleotides read TGTGCCAGCAGCACCCCCCCTAGCGGAGGGAACACAGATACGCAGTATTTT.

This chain connects TRBV28 to TRBJ2-7; 7 positions match TRBD2. The germline CDR1 and CDR2 sequences are MDHEN and SYDVKM. The CDR3 runs to 14 residues. Losses at the gene ends were 9 bases for V and 6 bases for J; bases not matched to a gene: 14. The CDR3 is CASHSSGGDGEQYF. CDR3 in DNA: TGTGCCAGTCACTCTAGCGGAGGTGATGGCGAGCAGTACTTC. Complete variable domain (other parts from reference TRBV28 and TRBJ2-7): DVKVTQSSRYLVKRTGEKVFLECVQDMDHENMFWYRQDPGLGLRLIYFSYDVKMKEKGDIPEGYSVSREKKERFSLILESASTNQTSMYLCASHSSGGDGEQYFGPGTRLTVT.

The rearrangement uses TRBV27 and TRBJ2-3, with D hard to call. This CDR3 is 15 amino acids long. CDR1 is MNHEY, CDR2 SMNVEV, per germline (reference sequence). V was shortened by 2 bases and J by 2 bases, with 11 bases between the two germline ends. The CDR3 region is CASSLNRAATDTQYF. CDR3 DNA sequence: TGTGCCAGCAGTTTAAACAGAGCCGCCACAGATACGCAGTATTTT.